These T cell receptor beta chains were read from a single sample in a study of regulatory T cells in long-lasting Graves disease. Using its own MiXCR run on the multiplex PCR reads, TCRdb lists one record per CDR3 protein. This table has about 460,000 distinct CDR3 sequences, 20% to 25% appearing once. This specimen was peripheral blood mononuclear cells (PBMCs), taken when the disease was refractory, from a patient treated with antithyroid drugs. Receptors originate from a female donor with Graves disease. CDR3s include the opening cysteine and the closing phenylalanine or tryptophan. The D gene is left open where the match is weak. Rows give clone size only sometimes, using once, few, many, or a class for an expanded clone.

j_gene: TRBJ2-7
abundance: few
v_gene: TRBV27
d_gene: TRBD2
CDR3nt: TGTGCCAGCAGTTTATCGATTAGCGGGATCTCCTCCGGGCAGTACTTC
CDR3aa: CASSLSISGISSGQYF

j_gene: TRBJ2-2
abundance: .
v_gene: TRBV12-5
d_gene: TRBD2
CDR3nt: TGTGCTAGTGGTTTGCCCTCTCCTTTCGGGACGGGAGGGCCCGACACCGGGGAGCTGTTTTTT
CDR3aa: CASGLPSPFGTGGPDTGELFF

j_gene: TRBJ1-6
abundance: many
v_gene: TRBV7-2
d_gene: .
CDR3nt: TGTGCCAGCAGCTCTCGGACCTACCCGGCGGCCCTCCACTTT
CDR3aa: CASSSRTYPAALHF

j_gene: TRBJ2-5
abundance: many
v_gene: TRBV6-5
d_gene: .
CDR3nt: TGTGCCAGCAGTTACCCACAAGAGACCCAGTACTTC
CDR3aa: CASSYPQETQYF

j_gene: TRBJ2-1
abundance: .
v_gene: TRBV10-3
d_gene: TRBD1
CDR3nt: TGTGCCATCAGTGGCCGGGACAGGGAGCAGTTCTTC
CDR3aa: CAISGRDREQFF

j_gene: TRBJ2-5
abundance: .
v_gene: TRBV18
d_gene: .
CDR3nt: TGTGCCAGCTCACCACTTTACGGGTTGGTTAGAGAGACCCAGTACTTC
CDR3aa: CASSPLYGLVRETQYF

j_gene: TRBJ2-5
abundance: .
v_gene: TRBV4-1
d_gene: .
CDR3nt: TGCGCCAGCAGCCAACGGAAAGGCTCCGGGGAGACCCAGTACTTC
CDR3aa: CASSQRKGSGETQYF

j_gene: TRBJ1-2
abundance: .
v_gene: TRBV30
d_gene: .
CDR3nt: TGTGCCTGGAGTCCCGGGATTGATGGCTACACCTTC
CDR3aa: CAWSPGIDGYTF

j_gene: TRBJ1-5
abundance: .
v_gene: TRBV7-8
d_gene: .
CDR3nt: TGTGCCAGCAGCTCGCTCCGGGCGAGGGAGCAGCCCCAGCATTTT
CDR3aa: CASSSLRAREQPQHF

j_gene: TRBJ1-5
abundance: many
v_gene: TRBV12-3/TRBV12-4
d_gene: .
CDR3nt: TGTGCCAGCAGAAAGGACGGGATAGGCAATCAGCCCCAGCATTTT
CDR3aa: CASRKDGIGNQPQHF

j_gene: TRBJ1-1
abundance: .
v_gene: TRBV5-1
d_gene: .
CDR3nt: TGCGCCAGCCGCCGGGACCGTAATATGTGGACTGAAGCTTTCTTT
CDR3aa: CASRRDRNMWTEAFF

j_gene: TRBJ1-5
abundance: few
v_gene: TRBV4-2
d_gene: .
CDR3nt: TGTGCCAGCAGCCGTTCCTGGACCATCCCCAATCAGCCCCAGCATTTT
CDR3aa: CASSRSWTIPNQPQHF

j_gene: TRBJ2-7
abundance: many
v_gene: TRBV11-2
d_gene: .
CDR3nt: TGTGCCAGCAGCTTATTCCGCCTGGTTCAAATCTCCTACGAGCAGTACTTC
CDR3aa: CASSLFRLVQISYEQYF

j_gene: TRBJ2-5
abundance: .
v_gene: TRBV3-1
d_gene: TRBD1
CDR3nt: TGTGCCAGCAGCCACCCCTGGGACAGTCTCGGGGAGACCCAGTACTTC
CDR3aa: CASSHPWDSLGETQYF

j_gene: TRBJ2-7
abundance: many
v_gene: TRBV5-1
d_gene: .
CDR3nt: TGCGCCAGCAGCTCCACCAGCTGGGGCTACGAGCAGTACTTC
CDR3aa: CASSSTSWGYEQYF

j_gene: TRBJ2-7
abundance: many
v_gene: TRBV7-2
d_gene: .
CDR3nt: TGTGCCAGCAGCTTAGAAGGAGGCCGCGACGAGCAGTACTTC
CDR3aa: CASSLEGGRDEQYF

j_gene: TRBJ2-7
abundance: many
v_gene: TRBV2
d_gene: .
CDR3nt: TGTGCCAGCAATCGGGAAGGAGGAAGCTACGAGCAGTACTTC
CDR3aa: CASNREGGSYEQYF

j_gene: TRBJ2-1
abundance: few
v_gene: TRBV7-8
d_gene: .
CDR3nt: TGTGCCAGCAGCCGGATCGGGGCGGGGGCCAGGAATGAGCAGTTCTTC
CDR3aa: CASSRIGAGARNEQFF

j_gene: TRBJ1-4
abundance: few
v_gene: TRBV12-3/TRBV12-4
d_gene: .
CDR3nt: TGTGCCAGCAGTTTCCCCGACCCGCTCGGGGCAGGGGTGGTTAATGAAAAACTGTTTTTT
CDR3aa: CASSFPDPLGAGVVNEKLFF

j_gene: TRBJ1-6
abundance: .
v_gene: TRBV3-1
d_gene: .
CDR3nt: TGTGCCAGCAGCCCGGGCCTTTTTAATTCACCCCTCCACTTT
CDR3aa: CASSPGLFNSPLHF

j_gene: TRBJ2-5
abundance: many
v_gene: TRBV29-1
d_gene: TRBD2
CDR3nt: TGCAGCGTGGGGGGGACTAGTGATATACAAGAGACCCAGTACTTC
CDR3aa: CSVGGTSDIQETQYF

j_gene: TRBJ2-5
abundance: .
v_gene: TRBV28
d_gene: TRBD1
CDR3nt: TGTGCCAGCAGTGCAGGGGGCACGGAGACCCAGTACTTC
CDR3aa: CASSAGGTETQYF

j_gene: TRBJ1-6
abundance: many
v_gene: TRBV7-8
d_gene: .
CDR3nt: TGTGCCAGCAGCCCTGCCGATAGCTCCTATAATTCACCCCTCCACTTT
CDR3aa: CASSPADSSYNSPLHF

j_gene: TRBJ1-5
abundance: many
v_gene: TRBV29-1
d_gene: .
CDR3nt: TGCAGCGTGACAGAGACTGATAGCAATCAGCCCCAGCATTTT
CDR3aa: CSVTETDSNQPQHF

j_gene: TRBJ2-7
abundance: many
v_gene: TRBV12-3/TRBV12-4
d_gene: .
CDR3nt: TGTGCCAGCAGCAAAGATGGATGGTACGAGCAGTACTTC
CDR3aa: CASSKDGWYEQYF

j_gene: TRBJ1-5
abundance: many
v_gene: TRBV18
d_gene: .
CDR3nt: TGTGCCAGCAGCTTGGGGGATCAGCCCCAGCATTTT
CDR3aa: CASSLGDQPQHF

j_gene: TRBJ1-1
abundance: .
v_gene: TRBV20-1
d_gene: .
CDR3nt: TGCAGTGTTTTTGGTCAGGCCAACACTGAAGCTTTCTTT
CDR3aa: CSVFGQANTEAFF

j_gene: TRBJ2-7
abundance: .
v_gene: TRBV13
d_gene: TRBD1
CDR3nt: TGTGCCAGCAGCTTATTTCGCAGGGGGCCGTACTTC
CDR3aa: CASSLFRRGPYF

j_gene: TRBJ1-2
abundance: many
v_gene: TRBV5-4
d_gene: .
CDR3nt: TGTGCCAGCAGCTTGGGACCGACGGAATATGGCTACACCTTC
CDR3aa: CASSLGPTEYGYTF

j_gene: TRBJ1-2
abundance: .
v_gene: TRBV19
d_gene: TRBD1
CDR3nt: TGTGCCAGTAGTCCCCAGACAGGGGGAGACTATGGCTACACCTTC
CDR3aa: CASSPQTGGDYGYTF

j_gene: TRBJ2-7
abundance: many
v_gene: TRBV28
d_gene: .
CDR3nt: TGTGCCAGCAGTTCGACAGGCCTTCTCCGTAACGAGCAGTACTTC
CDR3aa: CASSSTGLLRNEQYF

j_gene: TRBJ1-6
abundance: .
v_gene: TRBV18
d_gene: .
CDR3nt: TGTGCCAGCTCACCAAACGCACAGGAAAATTCACCCCTCCACTTT
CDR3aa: CASSPNAQENSPLHF

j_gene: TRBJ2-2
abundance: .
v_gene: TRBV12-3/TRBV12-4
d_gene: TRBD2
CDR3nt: TGTGCCAGCAGTAATAGCGGGGGGTTGACCGGGGAGCTGTTTTTT
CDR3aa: CASSNSGGLTGELFF

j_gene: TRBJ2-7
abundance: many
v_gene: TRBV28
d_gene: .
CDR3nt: TGTGCCACCTACAGCCGGGGTGGGAACGAGCAGTACTTC
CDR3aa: CATYSRGGNEQYF

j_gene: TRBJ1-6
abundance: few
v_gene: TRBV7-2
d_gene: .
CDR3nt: TGTGCCAGCAGCTTTACGCCGTTGAGACTCCACTTT
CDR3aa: CASSFTPLRLHF

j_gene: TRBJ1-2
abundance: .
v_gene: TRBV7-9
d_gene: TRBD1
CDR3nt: TGTGCCAGCAGCTTAGCGCCAGGGGGCAAACAGTATGGCTACACCTTC
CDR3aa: CASSLAPGGKQYGYTF

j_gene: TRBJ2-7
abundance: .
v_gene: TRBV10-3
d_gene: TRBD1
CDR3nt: TGTGCCATCAGTCCGACAGGGAACTACGAGCAGTACTTC
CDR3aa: CAISPTGNYEQYF

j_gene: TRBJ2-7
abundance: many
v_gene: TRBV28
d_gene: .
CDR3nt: TGTGCCAGCAGCGTCGGGACCGCTCACGAGCAGTACTTC
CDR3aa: CASSVGTAHEQYF

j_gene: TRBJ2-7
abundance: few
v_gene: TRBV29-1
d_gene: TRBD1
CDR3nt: TGCAGCGTTGAATGGGCCCGGGACAGTTCCTACGAGCAGTACTTC
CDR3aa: CSVEWARDSSYEQYF

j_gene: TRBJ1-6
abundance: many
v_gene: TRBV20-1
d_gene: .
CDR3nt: TGCAGTGCTAGAGGTCAGGGAGATTCACCCCTCCACTTT
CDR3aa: CSARGQGDSPLHF

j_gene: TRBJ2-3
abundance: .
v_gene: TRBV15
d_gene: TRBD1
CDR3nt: TGTGCCACCAGCACGGGGACAGGGGTTCAAGTTGCGCAGTATTTT
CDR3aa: CATSTGTGVQVAQYF

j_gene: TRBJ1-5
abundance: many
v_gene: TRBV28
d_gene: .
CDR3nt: TGTGCCAGCAGTGCGGGCCTACCCGGGCAGCCCCAGCATTTT
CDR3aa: CASSAGLPGQPQHF

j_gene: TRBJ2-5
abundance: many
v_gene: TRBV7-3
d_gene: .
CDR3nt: TGTGCCAGCAGCGCTCTTGGGACGGCCAAAGAGACCCAGTACTTC
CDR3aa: CASSALGTAKETQYF

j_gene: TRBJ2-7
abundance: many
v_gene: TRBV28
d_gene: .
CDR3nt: TGTGCCAGCAGCCTACCCCCTCTACAGCGGAGGGAGCAGTACTTC
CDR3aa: CASSLPPLQRREQYF

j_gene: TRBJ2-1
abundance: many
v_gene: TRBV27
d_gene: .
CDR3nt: TGTGCCAGCAGTTCCCTTGTCCACAATGAGCAGTTCTTC
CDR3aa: CASSSLVHNEQFF

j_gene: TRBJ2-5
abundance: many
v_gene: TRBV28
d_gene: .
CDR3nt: TGTGCCAGCAGCGGGACGGTGGTAAGGGAGACCCAGTACTTC
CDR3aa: CASSGTVVRETQYF

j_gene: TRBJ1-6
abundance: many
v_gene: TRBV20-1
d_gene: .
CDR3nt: TGCAGTGCTAGGTTGCAGGACAATTCACCCCTCCACTTT
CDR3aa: CSARLQDNSPLHF

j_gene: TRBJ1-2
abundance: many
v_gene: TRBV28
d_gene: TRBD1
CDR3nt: TGTGCCAGCAGTGCCGGGACAGGGGTTGCTCATGGCTACACCTTC
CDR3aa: CASSAGTGVAHGYTF

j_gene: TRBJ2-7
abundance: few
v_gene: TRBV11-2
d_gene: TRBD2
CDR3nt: TGTGCCAGCAGCTTAGATCGGGGGGTGTCCGAGCAGTACTTC
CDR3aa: CASSLDRGVSEQYF

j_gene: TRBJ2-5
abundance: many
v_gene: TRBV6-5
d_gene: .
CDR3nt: TGTGCCAGCAGTTACGATCGCCGAGAGACCCAGTACTTC
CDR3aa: CASSYDRRETQYF

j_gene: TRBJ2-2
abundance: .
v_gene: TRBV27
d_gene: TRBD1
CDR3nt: TGTGCCACCTCCCAGGGGGCCAACACCGGGGAGCTGTTTTTT
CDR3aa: CATSQGANTGELFF

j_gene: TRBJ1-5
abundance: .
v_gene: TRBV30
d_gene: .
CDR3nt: TGTGCCTGGAGTACCACAGGTAGCAATCAGCCCCAGCATTTT
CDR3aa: CAWSTTGSNQPQHF

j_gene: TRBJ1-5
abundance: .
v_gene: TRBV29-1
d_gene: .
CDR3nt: TGCAGCGTTAGTCGAGGGGATCAGCCCCAGCATTTT
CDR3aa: CSVSRGDQPQHF

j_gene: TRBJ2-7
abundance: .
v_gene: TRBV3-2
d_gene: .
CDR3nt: TGTGCCAGCAGCCAAGTTGGCGACAGGAGAGCCGCCTACGAGCAGTACTTC
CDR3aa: CASSQVGDRRAAYEQYF

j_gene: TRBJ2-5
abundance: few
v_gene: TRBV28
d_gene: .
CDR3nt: TGTGCCAGCAGTCCCCCGGGGGGCAAGAAGACTGGGACCCAGTACTTC
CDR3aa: CASSPPGGKKTGTQYF